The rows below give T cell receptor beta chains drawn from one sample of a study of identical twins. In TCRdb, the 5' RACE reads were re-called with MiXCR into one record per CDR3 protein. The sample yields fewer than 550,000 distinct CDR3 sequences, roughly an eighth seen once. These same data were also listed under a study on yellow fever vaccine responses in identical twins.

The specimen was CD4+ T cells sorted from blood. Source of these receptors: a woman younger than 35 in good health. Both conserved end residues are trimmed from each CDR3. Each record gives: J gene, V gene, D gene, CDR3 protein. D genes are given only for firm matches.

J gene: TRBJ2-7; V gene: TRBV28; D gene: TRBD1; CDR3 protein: ASSPQTGGRYEQY
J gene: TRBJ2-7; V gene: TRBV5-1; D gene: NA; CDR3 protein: ASSGLQGSYEQY
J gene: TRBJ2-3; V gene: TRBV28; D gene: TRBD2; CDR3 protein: ASSSTTSSGRALGTDTQY
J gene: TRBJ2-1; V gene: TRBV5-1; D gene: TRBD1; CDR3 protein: ASSLVPGGAERQF
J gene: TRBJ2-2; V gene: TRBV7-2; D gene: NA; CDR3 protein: ASSALTGGWNTGELF
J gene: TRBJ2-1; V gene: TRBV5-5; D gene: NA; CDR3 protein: ASSLSPLVQGGNEQF
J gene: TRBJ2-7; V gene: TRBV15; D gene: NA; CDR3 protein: ATSRGDLTYEQY
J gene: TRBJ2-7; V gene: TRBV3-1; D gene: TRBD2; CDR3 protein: ASSPGTSGRAGEQY
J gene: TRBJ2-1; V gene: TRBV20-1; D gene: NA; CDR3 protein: SAVGGSYNEQF
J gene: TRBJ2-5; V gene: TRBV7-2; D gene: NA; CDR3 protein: ASSLGRAETQY
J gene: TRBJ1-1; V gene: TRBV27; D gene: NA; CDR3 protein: ASSETVWTEAF
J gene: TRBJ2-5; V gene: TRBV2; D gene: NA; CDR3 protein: ASSEYLQGDTQY
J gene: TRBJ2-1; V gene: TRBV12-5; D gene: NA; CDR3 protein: ASGLAPVEYSYNEQF
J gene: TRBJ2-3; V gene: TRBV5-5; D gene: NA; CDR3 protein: ASSLVAASDTQY
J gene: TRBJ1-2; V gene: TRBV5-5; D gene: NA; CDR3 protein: ASSLGPTAYGYT
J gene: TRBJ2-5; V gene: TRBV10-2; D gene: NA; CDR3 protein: ASSESTIPGY
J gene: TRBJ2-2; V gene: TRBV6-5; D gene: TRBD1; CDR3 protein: ASSYSRQGTGELF
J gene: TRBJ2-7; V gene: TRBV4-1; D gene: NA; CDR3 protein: ASSQDGQGYEQY
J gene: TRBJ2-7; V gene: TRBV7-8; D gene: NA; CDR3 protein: ASSPSVPTPSYEQY
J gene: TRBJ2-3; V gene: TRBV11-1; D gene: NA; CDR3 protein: ASSLSFSGTDTQY
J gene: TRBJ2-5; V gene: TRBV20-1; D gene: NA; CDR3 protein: SASRLETQY
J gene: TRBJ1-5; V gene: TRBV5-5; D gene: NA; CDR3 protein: ASSLGPPGNQPQH
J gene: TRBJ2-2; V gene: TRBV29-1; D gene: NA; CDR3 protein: SVGFDRQNTGELF
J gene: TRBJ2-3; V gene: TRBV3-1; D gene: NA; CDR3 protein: ASSQDGNTQY
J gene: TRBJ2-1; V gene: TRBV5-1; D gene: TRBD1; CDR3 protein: ASSLRDRVEQF
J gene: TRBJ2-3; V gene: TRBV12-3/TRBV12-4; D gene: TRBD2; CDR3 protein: ASTPARGGNTQY
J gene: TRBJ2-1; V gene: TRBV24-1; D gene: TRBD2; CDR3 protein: ATSGGRGHNEQF
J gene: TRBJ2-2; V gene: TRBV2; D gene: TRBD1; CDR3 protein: ASSPDRGQELF
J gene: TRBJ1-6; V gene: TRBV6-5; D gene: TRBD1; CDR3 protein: ASSSNRGGGNSPLH
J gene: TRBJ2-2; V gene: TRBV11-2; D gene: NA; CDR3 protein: ASRNDRQSSVINVGELF
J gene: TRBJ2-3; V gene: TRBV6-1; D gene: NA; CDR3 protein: ASSRARDPTDTQY
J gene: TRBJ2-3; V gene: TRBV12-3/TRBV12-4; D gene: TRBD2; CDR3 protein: ATRERGAFTDTQY
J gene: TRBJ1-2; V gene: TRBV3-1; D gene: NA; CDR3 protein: ASSHGTSGYT
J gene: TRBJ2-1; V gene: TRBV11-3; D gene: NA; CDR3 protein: ASSLGASAYNEQF
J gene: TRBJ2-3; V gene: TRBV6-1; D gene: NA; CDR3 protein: ASRPTAWGTDTQY
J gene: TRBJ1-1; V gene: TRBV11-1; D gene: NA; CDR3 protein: ASSLAHSSVVLVNTEAF
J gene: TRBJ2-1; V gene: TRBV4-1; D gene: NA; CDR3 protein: ASSQSLVGNEQF
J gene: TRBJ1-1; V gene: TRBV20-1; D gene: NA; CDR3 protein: SAGEVTEAF
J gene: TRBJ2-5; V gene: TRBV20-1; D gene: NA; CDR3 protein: SAPPGEETQY